One and the same sample provided the 27 T cell receptor beta chains below, sequenced in a study of T-cell reconstitution after alpha-beta-depleted transplantation in children. Unique molecular identifiers were incorporated into the prepared TCRbeta library. Using its own MiXCR run on the PCR reads, TCRdb lists one record per CDR3 protein. Of 800,000 to 1,000,000 distinct CDR3 sequences listed, about 29% are singletons. Sequenced here: PBMCs, mostly from graft donor cells, sampled 360 days after TCRalphabeta/CD19-depleted stem cell transplant. All receptors come from a boy under two years old who had a stem cell transplant for SCID, so the T cells may come from the graft donor.

The chain couples TRBV29-1 to TRBJ2-5; unclear D gene. The germline CDR1 and CDR2 sequences are SQVTM and ANQGSEA. The CDR3 extends over 13 amino acids. Between the trimmed V and J ends, which lost 2 bases and 5 bases, there was a span of 12 bases. The CDR3 spells CSVESQARETQYF. The CDR3 region has the DNA TGCAGCGTTGAATCCCAGGCAAGGGAGACCCAGTACTTC.

The rearrangement links TRBV27 to TRBJ2-2; perhaps TRBD1 as D (5 bases). The V end was cut by 3 bases, the J end by 2 bases, with 10 bases between. The CDR3 has 15 residues. Germline assignment: CDR1 MNHEY and CDR2 SMNVEV (reference sequence). The CDR3 loop reads CASSFVRENTGELFF. CDR3 in DNA: TGTGCCAGCAGTTTCGTCAGGGAAAACACCGGGGAGCTGTTTTTT.

This clonotype was counted ten times or more. The rearrangement uses TRBV27 and TRBJ2-3; possible D gene TRBD2, 6 bases. Germline V gene sequence: CDR1 MNHEY, CDR2 SMNVEV (reference sequence). Deletions cut 6 bases from V and 0 bases from J, with 10 bases between. The CDR3 contains 14 residues. In DNA form, the CDR3 reads TGTGCCAGCAGCTTCGGGACTAGCACAGATACGCAGTATTTT. This gives the protein CASSFGTSTDTQYF.

The V call is TRBV7-2, the J call TRBJ2-5; tentatively, D is TRBD1 (6 bases). This CDR3 spans 16 amino acids. Deletions cut 2 bases from V and 1 base from J, with 14 bases between. Germline V gene data show CDR1 as SGHTA and CDR2 as FQGNSA. This CDR3 is CASSLPPGASQETQYF. CDR3 DNA: TGTGCCAGCAGCTTACCGCCAGGGGCTTCCCAAGAGACCCAGTACTTC.

This clonotype was counted between two and nine times. This chain connects TRBV7-7 to TRBJ2-3; the match to TRBD2 covers 9 bases. Germline lookup yields CDR1 SSHAT and CDR2 FNYEAQ (reference sequence). CDR3 size: 14 residues. J gave up 3 bases and V 5 bases, and 3 bases lay outside the gene matches. In DNA, the CDR3 is TGTGCCAGCAGCCCTAGCGGGGTTACAGATACGCAGTATTTT. Residues: CASSPSGVTDTQYF.

This clonotype was seen a handful of times. The chain employs TRBV5-1 and TRBJ1-1; D not certain. V lost 0 bases and J lost 3, with 12 bases in between. CDR3 length: 15 amino acids. Germline assignment: CDR1 SGHRS and CDR2 YFSETQ. CDR3 in amino acids: CASSLGPDYDTEAFF. Written as DNA, the CDR3 is TGCGCCAGCAGCTTGGGGCCGGATTATGACACTGAAGCTTTCTTT.

CDR3 region: CSVVALAGDEQYF. Here the CDR3 DNA reads TGCAGCGTTGTTGCCCTAGCGGGGGACGAGCAGTACTTC. The rearrangement uses TRBV29-1 and TRBJ2-7, with 10 bases matching TRBD2. Per germline, CDR1 SQVTM and CDR2 ANQGSEA. V was clipped by 4 bases and J by 5 bases; unmatched bases: 5. The CDR3 runs 13 residues.

This clonotype turned up a few times. DNA for the CDR3: TGTGCCACCAGCAGAGATCCGAACACCGGGGAGCTGTTTTTT. This codes for CATSRDPNTGELFF. The rearrangement uses TRBV15 and TRBJ2-2; D unresolved. The CDR3 spans 14 residues. Trimming pared 0 bases from V and 0 bases from J, leaving 2 bases between. The V gene's germline CDR1 is LNHNV and CDR2 YYDKDF (reference sequence).

The V gene is TRBV29-1, the J gene TRBJ2-1; TRBD2 is a possible D gene (5 bases). The germline V and J ends were trimmed by 8 bases and 6 bases, with 11 bases remaining between them. The germline CDR1 and CDR2 sequences are SQVTM and ANQGSEA. The CDR3 sequence is 11 residues long. CDR3 sequence reads: CSPGFGNEQFF. Here the CDR3 DNA reads TGCAGCCCGGGGTTCGGCAATGAGCAGTTCTTC.

This clonotype showed up just a few times. This chain connects TRBV5-1 to TRBJ2-1; maybe TRBD1 (5 bases). Germline CDR1 and CDR2: SGHRS and YFSETQ. Trimming took 2 bases from V and 5 from J, leaving 8 bases between them. This CDR3 has 13 residues. The CDR3: CASSFLRDNEQFF. The CDR3 DNA reads as TGCGCCAGCAGCTTCCTCAGGGACAATGAGCAGTTCTTC.

This clonotype has a handful of counts. The chain has TRBV2 and TRBJ2-5; D is undetermined. With 8 bases removed from V and 4 bases from J, the gap between germline ends came to 8 bases. CDR1 is SNHLY, CDR2 FYNNEI, per germline. CDR3 size: 11 residues. In DNA, the CDR3 is TGTGCCAGCGGACCTATAGAGACCCAGTACTTC. This sequence encodes CASGPIETQYF. Complete variable domain (other parts from reference TRBV2 and TRBJ2-5): EPEVTQTPSHQVTQMGQEVILRCVPISNHLYFYWYRQILGQKVEFLVSFYNNEISEKSEIFDDQFSVERPDGSNFTLKIRSTKLEDSAMYFCASGPIETQYFGPGTRLLVL.

The rearrangement uses TRBV12-3 or TRBV12-4 and TRBJ2-1; 12 nucleotides agree with TRBD2. This CDR3 is built from 16 residues. The V segment lost 4 bases and the J segment 4 bases; nucleotides outside the gene matches: 5. Here the CDR3 DNA reads TGTGCCAGCAGTTCGGGTCTAGCGGGGGGGTACAATGAGCAGTTCTTC. Protein product: CASSSGLAGGYNEQFF.

V is TRBV2 and J is TRBJ2-3; 7 bases align to TRBD1. In germline, CDR1 is SNHLY, CDR2 FYNNEI. Losses at the gene ends were 3 bases for V and 0 bases for J; bases not matched to a gene: 3. This CDR3 has 15 residues. The CDR3 region has the DNA TGTGCCAGCAGTGAGACAGGGCCTAGCACAGATACGCAGTATTTT. It encodes CASSETGPSTDTQYF.

The chain joins TRBV5-4 to TRBJ1-2, with a possible D match to TRBD1 (6 bases). The V end was cut by 4 bases, the J end by 4 bases, with 17 bases between. The CDR3 extends over 15 amino acids. Looked up from germline, CDR1 is SGHNT and CDR2 is YYREEE (reference sequence). This chain's CDR3 is CASSERVQGPYGYTF. The CDR3 bases are TGTGCCAGCAGCGAACGGGTTCAGGGGCCCTATGGCTACACCTTC.

This sequence joins TRBV20-1 and TRBJ1-1; 7 bases match TRBD1. V lost 1 base and J lost 4; bases outside the gene matches: 6. The CDR3 is 14 amino acids. Germline-derived CDR1 and CDR2 are DFQATT and SNEGSKA (reference sequence). This CDR3 is CSARAGTVSTEAFF. The CDR3, as DNA: TGCAGTGCTAGAGCCGGGACAGTTTCCACTGAAGCTTTCTTT.

J is TRBJ2-7 and V is TRBV5-1; 9 bases line up with TRBD1. CDR1 and CDR2 (germline): SGHRS, YFSETQ. The CDR3 covers 14 residues. Trimming removed 5 bases from V and 5 bases from J; junction bases left unmatched: 8. The CDR3 bases are TGCGCCAGCAGAGCCGGGACAGGGTATGACGAGCAGTACTTC. As protein: CASRAGTGYDEQYF.

The rearrangement links TRBV4-2 to TRBJ2-1; D remains unclear. V was clipped by 1 base and J by 2 bases, with 15 bases between them. This CDR3 comprises 17 residues. Germline lookup yields CDR1 LGHNA and CDR2 YNFKEQ. CDR3 in DNA: TGTGCCAGCAGCCAAGCAAGTACAGCTCATACCTACAATGAGCAGTTCTTC. Translating it yields CASSQASTAHTYNEQFF.

At least ten counts were recorded for this clonotype. This sequence joins TRBV11-2 and TRBJ2-7; a possible D gene is TRBD1 (6 bases). The CDR3 consists of 13 residues. CDR1 and CDR2 from the germline V gene are SGHAT and FQNNGV. V was pared by 5 bases and J by 2 bases, with 10 bases between. The CDR3 is CASSIQGPYEQYF. The CDR3 region has the DNA TGTGCCAGCAGCATTCAGGGGCCCTACGAGCAGTACTTC.

The V call is TRBV25-1, the J call TRBJ1-6; D is undetermined. The CDR3 is 14 amino acids. Germline V gene data show CDR1 as MGHDK and CDR2 as SYGVNS. The V end was cut by 5 bases, the J end by 7 bases, with 12 bases between. CDR3 region: CASSSPGPNSPLHF. In DNA form, the CDR3 reads TGTGCCAGCAGTTCTCCCGGTCCGAATTCACCCCTCCACTTT.

The CDR3 protein is CASSADRASGANVLTF. CDR3 DNA sequence: TGTGCCAGCAGCGCCGACAGAGCCTCTGGGGCCAACGTCCTGACTTTC. The V and J genes are TRBV9 and TRBJ2-6; maybe TRBD1 (5 bases). The CDR3 is 16 residues long. In germline, CDR1 is SGDLS, CDR2 YYNGEE. V shed 3 bases and J shed 0 bases, with 10 bases lying between them.

This clonotype was counted between two and nine times. This chain uses TRBV29-1 with TRBJ2-5; the match to TRBD2 covers 7 bases. After removal of 4 bases from V and 1 base from J, the junction contained 6 bases not matched to a gene. CDR3 length: 14 amino acids. Germline CDR1 is SQVTM and CDR2 is ANQGSEA. The CDR3 DNA reads TGCAGCGTTGTATCGGGGGGTCTCCAAGAGACCCAGTACTTC. It translates to CSVVSGGLQETQYF. The complete variable domain, with remaining parts taken from reference TRBV29-1 and TRBJ2-5, reads SAVISQKPSRDICQRGTSLTIQCQVDSQVTMMFWYRQQPGQSLTLIATANQGSEATYESGFVIDKFPISRPNLTFSTLTVSNMSPEDSSIYLCSVVSGGLQETQYFGPGTRLLVL.

The table lists this clonotype with many counts. The rearrangement joins TRBV2 to TRBJ2-3; 9 nucleotides line up with TRBD2. The length of the CDR3 is 16 residues. From germline, CDR1 is SNHLY and CDR2 FYNNEI. Trimming at V came to 7 bases and at J to 2 bases, leaving 10 bases not matched to a gene. CDR3 in amino acids: CASNSRSGGNTDTQYF. The CDR3 DNA follows: TGTGCCAGCAATTCTCGAAGCGGGGGGAACACAGATACGCAGTATTTT.

This clonotype came up a few times. The J gene is TRBJ2-1, the V gene TRBV5-1; D may match TRBD1 or TRBD2 (6 bases each). Between the trimmed V and J ends, which lost 3 bases and 4 bases, there was a span of 11 bases. The CDR3 sequence is 14 residues long. Germline V gene data show CDR1 as SGHRS and CDR2 as YFSETQ. For the CDR3, the DNA is TGCGCCAGCAGCTGGGGGGACAAGTACAATGAGCAGTTCTTC. This codes for CASSWGDKYNEQFF.

This clonotype was detected once. The chain is built from TRBV11-1 and TRBJ1-2; D is undetermined. With 4 bases removed from V and 7 bases from J, the gap between germline ends came to 7 bases. The CDR3 totals 11 residues. Germline lookup yields CDR1 SGHAT and CDR2 FQDESV (reference sequence). CDR3 sequence: CASSSTVGYTF. CDR3 nucleotides: TGTGCCAGCAGCTCCACTGTTGGCTACACCTTC.

The chain joins TRBV29-1 to TRBJ2-5; D is ambiguous. Trimming removed 2 bases at V and 3 bases at J, with 7 bases between. Germline V CDR1 and CDR2: SQVTM, ANQGSEA. This CDR3 is built from 12 residues. Here the CDR3 reads CSVERSEETQYF. CDR3 DNA: TGCAGCGTTGAACGGTCAGAAGAGACCCAGTACTTC.

The chain employs TRBV20-1 and TRBJ2-1; D might be TRBD1 or TRBD2, each matching 6 bases. With 3 bases removed from V and 7 bases from J, the gap between germline ends came to 13 bases. Germline V gives CDR1 DFQATT, CDR2 SNEGSKA (reference sequence). The CDR3 sequence is 13 residues long. CDR3 DNA: TGCAGTGCTAGCGGGGGCCCCTTTAATGAGCAGTTCTTC. Protein sequence: CSASGGPFNEQFF.

J is TRBJ1-1 and V is TRBV7-3; D remains ambiguous. The CDR3 loop spans 14 amino acids. Deletions cut 3 bases from V and 0 bases from J, with 8 bases between. The germline V gene encodes CDR1 SGHTA and CDR2 FQGTGA. The CDR3 region has the DNA TGTGCCAGCAGCTTCGGGCCGATGAACACTGAAGCTTTCTTT. Translated, it gives CASSFGPMNTEAFF.